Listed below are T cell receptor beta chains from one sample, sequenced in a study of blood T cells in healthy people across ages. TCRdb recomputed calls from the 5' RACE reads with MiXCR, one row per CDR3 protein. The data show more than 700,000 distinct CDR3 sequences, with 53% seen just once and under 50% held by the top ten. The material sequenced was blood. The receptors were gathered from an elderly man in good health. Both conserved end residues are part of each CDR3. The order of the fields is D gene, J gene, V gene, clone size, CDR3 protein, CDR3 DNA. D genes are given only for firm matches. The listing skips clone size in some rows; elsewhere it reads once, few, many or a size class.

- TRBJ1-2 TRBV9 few CASSVDGAYGYTF TGTGCCAGCAGCGTAGACGGTGCCTATGGCTACACCTTC
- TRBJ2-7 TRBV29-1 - CSVEDALSYEQYF TGCAGCGTTGAAGATGCTCTGTCGTACGAGCAGTACTTC
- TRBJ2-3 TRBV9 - CASSTSRGSSTDTQYF TGTGCCAGCAGCACTAGCAGGGGTTCAAGCACAGATACGCAGTATTTT
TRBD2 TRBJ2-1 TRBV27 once CASRGGGLFNEQFF TGTGCCAGCCGTGGGGGGGGACTCTTCAATGAGCAGTTCTTC
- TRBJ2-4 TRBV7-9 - CASSLDSGGRNIQYF TGTGCCAGCAGCCTAGACTCTGGCGGAAGAAACATTCAGTACTTC
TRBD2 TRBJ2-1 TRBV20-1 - CSARDGGRAPNEQFF TGCAGTGCTAGAGATGGCGGGAGGGCCCCCAATGAGCAGTTCTTC
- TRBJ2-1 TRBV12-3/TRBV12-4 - CASSRDDGIGNEQFF TGTGCCAGCAGCCGTGATGACGGGATTGGCAATGAGCAGTTCTTC
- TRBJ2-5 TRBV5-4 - CASSLDGRGETQYF TGTGCCAGCAGCTTGGATGGCCGAGGGGAGACCCAGTACTTC
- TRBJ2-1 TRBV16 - CASSPDGGLGEQFF TGTGCCAGCAGCCCCGACGGGGGTTTAGGGGAGCAGTTCTTC
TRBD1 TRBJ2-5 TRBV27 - CVSSSRQGAETQYF TGTGTCAGCAGTTCCCGACAGGGAGCGGAGACCCAGTACTTC
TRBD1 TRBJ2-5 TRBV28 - CASTTGQGDETQYF TGTGCCAGCACCACCGGACAGGGCGACGAGACCCAGTACTTC
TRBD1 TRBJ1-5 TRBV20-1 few CSARDWGQGTQPQHF TGCAGTGCTAGAGATTGGGGACAGGGAACTCAGCCCCAGCATTTT
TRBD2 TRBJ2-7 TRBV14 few CASSHPAGGEQYF TGTGCCAGCAGCCATCCTGCGGGGGGCGAGCAGTACTTC
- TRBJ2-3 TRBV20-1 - CSARDPRSSKADTQYF TGCAGTGCTAGAGATCCCAGGTCTAGTAAGGCAGATACGCAGTATTTT
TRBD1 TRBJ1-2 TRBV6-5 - CASSYSTTGVGGYTF TGTGCCAGCAGTTACTCGACTACAGGGGTCGGTGGCTACACCTTC
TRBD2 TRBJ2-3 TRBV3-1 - CASSQELAGGSDTQYF TGTGCCAGCAGCCAAGAGCTAGCGGGAGGTTCAGATACGCAGTATTTT
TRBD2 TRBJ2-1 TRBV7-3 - CASSLSGSPSYNEQFF TGTGCCAGCAGCCTTAGCGGGAGTCCGTCCTACAATGAGCAGTTCTTC
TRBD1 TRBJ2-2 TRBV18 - CASLRGGPNTGELFF TGTGCCAGCTTACGAGGGGGCCCGAACACCGGGGAGCTGTTTTTT
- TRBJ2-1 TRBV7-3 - CASSPTGGGRVDNEQFF TGTGCCAGCAGCCCAACGGGTGGGGGCAGGGTGGACAATGAGCAGTTCTTC
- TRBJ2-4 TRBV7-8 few CASSTAASSAKEFQYF TGTGCCAGCAGCACAGCAGCTAGCTCTGCCAAAGAGTTTCAGTACTTC
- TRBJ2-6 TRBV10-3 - CAITQGLGGANVLTF TGTGCCATCACCCAGGGCTTAGGTGGGGCCAACGTCCTGACTTTC
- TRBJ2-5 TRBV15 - CATSREVGGREQYF TGTGCCACCAGCAGAGAGGTCGGGGGCCGGGAGCAGTACTTC
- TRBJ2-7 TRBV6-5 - CASSYSLGSDEQYF TGTGCCAGCAGTTACTCATTAGGCTCTGACGAGCAGTACTTC
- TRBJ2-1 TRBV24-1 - CATSRVMRATYNGQFF TGTGCCACCAGTAGAGTTATGAGGGCCACCTACAATGGGCAGTTCTTC
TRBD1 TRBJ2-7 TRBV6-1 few CASDRGSTYEQYF TGTGCCAGCGACAGGGGGTCGACCTACGAGCAGTACTTC
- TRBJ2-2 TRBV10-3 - CATVRQDGGELFF TGTGCCACCGTACGACAGGACGGAGGGGAGCTGTTTTTT
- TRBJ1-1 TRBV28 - CASSFFRRNTEAFF TGTGCCAGCAGTTTTTTCAGAAGAAACACTGAAGCTTTCTTT
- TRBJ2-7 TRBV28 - CASSPPSVSSYEQYF TGTGCCAGCAGCCCTCCTAGTGTGAGCTCCTACGAGCAGTACTTC
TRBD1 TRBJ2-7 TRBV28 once CASSFRDRGIPYEQYF TGTGCCAGCAGTTTCCGAGACAGGGGGATCCCTTACGAGCAGTACTTC
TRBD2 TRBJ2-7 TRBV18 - CASSRGGGLAGAEQYF TGTGCCAGCTCACGGGGCGGCGGACTAGCGGGAGCCGAGCAGTACTTC
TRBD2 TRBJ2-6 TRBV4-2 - CASSQGNLAGGLVANVLTF TGTGCCAGCAGCCAAGGGAATCTAGCGGGAGGCCTAGTGGCCAACGTCCTGACTTTC
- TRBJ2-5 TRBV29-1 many CSVERETQYF TGCAGCGTTGAGCGGGAGACCCAGTACTTC
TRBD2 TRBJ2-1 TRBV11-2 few CASSRSSGTQRYNEQFF TGTGCCAGCAGCCGCTCTAGCGGGACCCAACGTTACAATGAGCAGTTCTTC
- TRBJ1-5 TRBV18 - CASSPSTGDNQPQHF TGTGCCAGCTCACCGTCGACAGGCGACAATCAGCCCCAGCATTTT